A single sample gave rise to the 14 T cell receptor beta chains below, sequenced in a study of cytomegalovirus exposure and HLA in healthy donors. Vbeta (60) and Jbeta (13) primers were used in the PCR. Only in-frame clones appear in the TCRdb table, and some are missing; sequencing was by immunoSEQ multiplex PCR. The profile covers around 200,000 clones, with 75% to 90% appearing a single time and 2.5% to 3% taken by the ten largest. Sequences were obtained from PBMCs. Receptor source: a woman in her forties in good health and CMV-seronegative.

V is TRBV6-1 and J is TRBJ1-5; no clear D. Trimming took 7 bases from V and 4 from J, leaving 5 bases between them. The CDR3 spans 11 residues. CDR1 MNHNS and CDR2 SASEGT come from the germline V gene. The CDR3 bases are TGTGCCAGCAAGCGGAATCAGCCCCAGCATTTT. It is translated as CASKRNQPQHF.

The V gene is TRBV7-6, the J gene TRBJ1-2, with D unclear. Between the trimmed V and J ends, which lost 1 base and 8 bases, there was a span of 14 bases. The CDR3 extends over 14 amino acids. Germline CDR1 and CDR2: SGHVS and FNYEAQ. CDR3 amino acids: CASSLGPTTRGYTF. CDR3 DNA: TGTGCCAGCAGCTTAGGGCCGACGACTAGAGGCTACACCTTC.

This clone was observed a single time. This chain connects TRBV23-1 to TRBJ2-7; D unresolved. TRBV23-1 is classed as an ORF, of uncertain function. The V and J ends lost 2 bases and 0 bases respectively, with 11 bases between them. The length of the CDR3 is 15 residues. CDR3 DNA: TGCGCCAGCAGTCAAAGGAGAAGTTCCTCCTACGAGCAGTACTTC. Translating it yields CASSQRRSSSYEQYF.

This chain links TRBV27 with TRBJ2-1; D possibly corresponds to TRBD2 (6 bases). This CDR3 spans 14 amino acids. CDR1 and CDR2 (germline): MNHEY, SMNVEV (reference sequence). V lost 3 bases to trimming and J lost 5 bases, with 11 bases between them. The CDR3 loop is CASSFLGGNNEQFF. For the CDR3, the DNA is TGTGCCAGCAGTTTCTTGGGAGGAAACAATGAGCAGTTCTTC.

This clone was observed a few times. V gene TRBV7-9 combines with J gene TRBJ1-1; D is possibly TRBD1 (5 bases). Germline V CDR1 and CDR2: SEHNR, FQNEAQ (reference sequence). The CDR3 covers 14 residues. V lost 3 bases and J 1 base, leaving 9 bases between the germline ends. CDR3: CASSLTVSNTEAFF. CDR3 coding DNA: TGTGCCAGCAGCTTGACAGTGTCGAACACTGAAGCTTTCTTT.

The chain carries TRBV11-1 and TRBJ2-1, with a weak D call TRBD2 (5 bases). Trimming pared 4 bases from V and 5 bases from J, leaving 18 bases between. CDR3 length equals 16 residues. The germline CDR1 and CDR2 sequences are SGHAT and FQDESV (reference sequence). This CDR3 is CASSSTRRIGHNEQFF. The CDR3 DNA is TGTGCCAGCAGCTCCACTAGGAGGATCGGGCACAATGAGCAGTTCTTC.

The chain combines TRBV30 with TRBJ2-7; perhaps TRBD2 as D (5 bases). Germline CDR1 reads GTSNPN; CDR2 reads SVGIG (reference sequence). V was cut by 4 bases and J by 1 base, with 11 bases left in between. This CDR3 contains 13 residues. The DNA for the CDR3 is TGTGCCTGGAATCTCGGAGGTTCCTACGAGCAGTACTTC. It encodes CAWNLGGSYEQYF.

The chain recombines TRBV18 with TRBJ1-1, with D possibly matching TRBD1 (5 bases). Germline V gene lookup returns CDR1 KGHSH and CDR2 LQKENI. CDR3 length: 15 amino acids. V lost 3 bases to trimming and J lost 8 bases, with 19 bases between them. CDR3 sequence: CASSPSAGLGTEAFF. The DNA of the CDR3 is TGTGCCAGCTCACCTTCGGCGGGACTGGGTACAGAAGCTTTCTTT.

The chain couples TRBV5-8 to TRBJ2-7, with a weak D call TRBD1 (5 bases). This CDR3 region has 14 residues. Trimming pared 1 base from V and 3 bases from J, leaving 11 bases between. Germline V lookup: CDR1 SGHTS, CDR2 YDEGEE. The CDR3 DNA is TGTGCCAGCAGCTTGAGCAGGGCCCTCTACGAGCAGTACTTC. This sequence encodes CASSLSRALYEQYF.

The count of this clone is one. This sequence joins TRBV27 and TRBJ1-1; D might be TRBD1 (5 bases). V lost 0 bases to trimming and J lost 7 bases, with 9 bases between them. Per the germline V gene, CDR1 is MNHEY and CDR2 is SMNVEV (reference sequence). CDR3 length: 13 amino acids. The CDR3: CASSLSRDFEAFF. DNA of the CDR3: TGTGCCAGCAGTTTATCCCGGGACTTTGAAGCTTTCTTT.

J is TRBJ2-2 and V is TRBV27, with 9 bases lining up with TRBD1. The CDR3 sequence is 17 residues long. CDR1 MNHEY and CDR2 SMNVEV come from the germline V gene (reference sequence). V shed 1 base and J 4 bases; nucleotides not matched to a gene: 7. Here the CDR3 reads CASSLYSGTGFTGELFF. The CDR3 coding sequence is TGTGCCAGCAGTTTATACTCCGGGACAGGGTTCACCGGGGAGCTGTTTTTT.

Turning to this clone: A junction end diverges from the germline sequence, so it may reflect a read error. Other DNA sequences within the sample encode an identical CDR3. The rearrangement uses TRBV20-1 and TRBJ1-2; unclear D gene. CDR1 is DFQATT, CDR2 SNEGSKA, per germline (reference sequence). The CDR3 sequence is 11 residues long. DNA for the CDR3: TGCAGCGCTAGAATGCCCACAAGCTACACCTTC. Its protein is CSARMPTSYTF.

V gene TRBV5-1 combines with J gene TRBJ2-7; tentative D call: TRBD2 (6 bases). With 0 bases removed from V and 0 bases from J, the gap between germline ends came to 10 bases. This CDR3 spans 15 amino acids. Germline CDR1 and CDR2: SGHRS and YFSETQ. Here the CDR3 DNA reads TGCGCCAGCAGCTTGGTTGGGGGGAGCTCCTACGAGCAGTACTTC. Translated, it gives CASSLVGGSSYEQYF.

The rearrangement uses TRBV5-6 and TRBJ2-6, with 9 bases fitting TRBD1. This CDR3 contains 16 residues. Trimming took 1 base from V and 5 from J; bases not matched to a gene: 4. Per the germline V gene, CDR1 is SGHDT and CDR2 is YYEEEE. The CDR3 nucleotides read TGTGCCAGCAGCTTGCACAGGGGGCCCTGGGCCAACGTCCTGACTTTC. Protein sequence: CASSLHRGPWANVLTF.